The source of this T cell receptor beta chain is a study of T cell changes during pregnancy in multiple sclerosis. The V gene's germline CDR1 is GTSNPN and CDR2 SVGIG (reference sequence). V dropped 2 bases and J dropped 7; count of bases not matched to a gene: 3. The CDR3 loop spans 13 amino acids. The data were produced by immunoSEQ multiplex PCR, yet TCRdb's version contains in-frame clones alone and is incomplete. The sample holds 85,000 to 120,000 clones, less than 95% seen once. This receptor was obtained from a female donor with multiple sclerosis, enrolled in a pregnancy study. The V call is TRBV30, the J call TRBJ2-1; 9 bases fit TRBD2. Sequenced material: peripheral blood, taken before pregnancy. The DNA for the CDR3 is TGTGCCTGGAGTTCCAGCGGGAGGAATGAGCAGTTCTTC. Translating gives CAWSSSGRNEQFF.